This paragraph covers one T cell receptor beta chain sequence. Germline CDR1 is MNHEY and CDR2 is SVGAGI. J lost 8 bases, V lost 4 bases, and 11 bases had no gene match. This CDR3 is built from 15 residues. The data stem from a study of blood T cell repertoires in COVID-19. In the source study's methods: Using reference gene primer amplification, nucleated cell counts were estimated. Profiled with immunoSEQ multiplex PCR; TCRdb holds only in-frame clones, not every one. The DNA was the basis for D and trimming; V, J and clone size are from that table. This sample carries almost 400,000 clones, about 90% of them seen once, and the ten largest clones take 2.3%.

The rearrangement joins TRBV6-5 to TRBJ2-1, with 7 positions matching TRBD1. The TCR sequence derives from a woman aged 60-75 years with COVID-19, enrolled during active disease. The sequencing input was peripheral blood. The CDR3 bases are TGTGCCAGCAGTTCCCCTAGACAGGGTTATGATGAGCAGTTCTTC. This codes for CASSSPRQGYDEQFF.